The entry below gives a single T cell receptor (beta chain) sequence along with its context. In germline, CDR1 is MNHEY, CDR2 SVGAGI. The V gene end was trimmed by 7 bases and the J gene end by 4 bases; junction bases not matched to a gene: 4. CDR3 size: 13 residues. Produced via immunoSEQ multiplex PCR; TCRdb's table is partial and in-frame only. The sample has about 250,000 clones, 75% to 85% seen once. The data were obtained in a study of blood T cell repertoires in COVID-19. Participants were placed into cohorts based on the clinical history they reported. This sequence originates from a woman in her fifties or sixties with acute COVID-19. The rearrangement links TRBV6-5 to TRBJ1-1; 9 nucleotides line up with TRBD1. What was sequenced was PBMCs or T cells enriched from blood (not recorded which). This CDR3 is CASNRGLGTEAFF. CDR3 DNA sequence: TGTGCCAGCAACAGGGGGCTGGGCACTGAAGCTTTCTTT.